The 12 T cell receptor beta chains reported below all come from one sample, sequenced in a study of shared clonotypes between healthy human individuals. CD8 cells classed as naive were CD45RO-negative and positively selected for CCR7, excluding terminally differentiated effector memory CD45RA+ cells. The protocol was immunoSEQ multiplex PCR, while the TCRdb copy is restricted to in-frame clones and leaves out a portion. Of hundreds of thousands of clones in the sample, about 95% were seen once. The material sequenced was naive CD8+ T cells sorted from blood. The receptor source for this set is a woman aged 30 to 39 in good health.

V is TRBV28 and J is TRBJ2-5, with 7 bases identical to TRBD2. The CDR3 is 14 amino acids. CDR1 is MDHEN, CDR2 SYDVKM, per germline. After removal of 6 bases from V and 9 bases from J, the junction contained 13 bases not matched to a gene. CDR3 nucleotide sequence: TGTGCCAGCAGATTGACAGCGACACGGGGGGCCCAGTACTTC. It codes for CASRLTATRGAQYF.

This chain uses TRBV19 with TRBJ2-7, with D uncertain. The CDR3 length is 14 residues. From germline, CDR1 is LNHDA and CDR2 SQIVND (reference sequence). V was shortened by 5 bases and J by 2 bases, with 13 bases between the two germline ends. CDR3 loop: CASSPTFGAYEQYF. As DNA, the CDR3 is TGTGCCAGTAGTCCCACCTTCGGTGCCTACGAGCAGTACTTC.

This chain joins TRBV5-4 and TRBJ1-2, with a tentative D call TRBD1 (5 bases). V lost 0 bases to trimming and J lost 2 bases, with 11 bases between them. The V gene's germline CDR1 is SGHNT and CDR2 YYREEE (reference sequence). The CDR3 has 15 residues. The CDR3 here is CASSLGSGFNYGYTF. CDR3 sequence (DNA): TGTGCCAGCAGCTTGGGTTCAGGGTTCAACTATGGCTACACCTTC.

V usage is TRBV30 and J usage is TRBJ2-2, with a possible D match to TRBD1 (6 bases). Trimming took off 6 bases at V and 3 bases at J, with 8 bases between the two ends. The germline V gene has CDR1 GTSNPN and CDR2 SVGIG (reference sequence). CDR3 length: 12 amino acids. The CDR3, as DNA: TGTGCCTGCACAGGGTACACCGGGGAGCTGTTTTTT. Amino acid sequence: CACTGYTGELFF.

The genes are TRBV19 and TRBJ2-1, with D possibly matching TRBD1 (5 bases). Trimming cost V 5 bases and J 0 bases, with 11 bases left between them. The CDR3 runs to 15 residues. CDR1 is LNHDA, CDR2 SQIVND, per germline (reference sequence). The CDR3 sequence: CASSRPRDSYNEQFF. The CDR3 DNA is TGTGCCAGTAGTCGCCCCAGGGACTCCTACAATGAGCAGTTCTTC.

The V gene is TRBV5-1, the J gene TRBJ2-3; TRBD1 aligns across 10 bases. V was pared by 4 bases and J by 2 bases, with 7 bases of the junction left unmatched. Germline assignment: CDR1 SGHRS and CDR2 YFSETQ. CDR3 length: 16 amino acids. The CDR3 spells CASSPWDRGPTDTQYF. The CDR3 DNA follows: TGCGCCAGCAGCCCCTGGGACAGGGGACCCACAGATACGCAGTATTTT.

CDR3 region: CASSSLLSGYTDTQYF. For the CDR3, the DNA is TGTGCCAGCAGTTCCCTCCTAAGCGGTTACACAGATACGCAGTATTTT. The genes are TRBV27 and TRBJ2-3, with D maybe TRBD2 (5 bases). There are 16 residues in the CDR3. V lost 4 bases to trimming and J lost 2 bases, with 16 bases between them. Looked up from germline, CDR1 is MNHEY and CDR2 is SMNVEV (reference sequence).

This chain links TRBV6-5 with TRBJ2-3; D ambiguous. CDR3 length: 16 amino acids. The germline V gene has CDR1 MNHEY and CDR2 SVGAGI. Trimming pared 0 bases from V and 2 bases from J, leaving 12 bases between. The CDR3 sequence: CASSYSFGRNTDTQYF. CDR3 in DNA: TGTGCCAGCAGTTACTCATTCGGACGGAACACAGATACGCAGTATTTT.

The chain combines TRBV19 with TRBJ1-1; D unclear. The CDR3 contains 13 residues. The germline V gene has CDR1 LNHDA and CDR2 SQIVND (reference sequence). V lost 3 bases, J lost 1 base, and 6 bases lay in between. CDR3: CASSIARNTEAFF. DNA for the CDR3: TGTGCCAGTAGTATTGCTCGGAACACTGAAGCTTTCTTT.

The CDR3 spells CASSLGLAGPPPIGGELFF. In nucleotides, the CDR3 is TGTGCCAGCAGCTTAGGACTAGCGGGACCCCCCCCTATAGGCGGGGAGCTGTTTTTT. The chain carries TRBV7-7 and TRBJ2-2; 11 bases match TRBD2. CDR3 length equals 19 residues. The V segment lost 1 base and the J segment 7 bases; nucleotides outside the gene matches: 14. Germline V gene sequence: CDR1 SSHAT, CDR2 FNYEAQ (reference sequence).

CDR3 DNA: TGCGCCAGTCAGGAGGCCTACGAGCAGTACTTC. Its translation: CASQEAYEQYF. This chain connects TRBV10-2 to TRBJ2-7; perhaps TRBD2 as D (5 bases). Germline-derived CDR1 and CDR2 are WSHSY and SAAADI. Deletions cut 9 bases from V and 2 bases from J, with 8 bases between. This CDR3 comprises 11 residues.

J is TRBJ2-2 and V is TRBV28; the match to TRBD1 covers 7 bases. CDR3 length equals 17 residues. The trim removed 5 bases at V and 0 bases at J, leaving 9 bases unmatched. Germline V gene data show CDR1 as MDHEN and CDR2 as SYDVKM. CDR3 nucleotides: TGTGCCAGCAGTACAGACACAGGGGTCACGAACACCGGGGAGCTGTTTTTT. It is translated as CASSTDTGVTNTGELFF.